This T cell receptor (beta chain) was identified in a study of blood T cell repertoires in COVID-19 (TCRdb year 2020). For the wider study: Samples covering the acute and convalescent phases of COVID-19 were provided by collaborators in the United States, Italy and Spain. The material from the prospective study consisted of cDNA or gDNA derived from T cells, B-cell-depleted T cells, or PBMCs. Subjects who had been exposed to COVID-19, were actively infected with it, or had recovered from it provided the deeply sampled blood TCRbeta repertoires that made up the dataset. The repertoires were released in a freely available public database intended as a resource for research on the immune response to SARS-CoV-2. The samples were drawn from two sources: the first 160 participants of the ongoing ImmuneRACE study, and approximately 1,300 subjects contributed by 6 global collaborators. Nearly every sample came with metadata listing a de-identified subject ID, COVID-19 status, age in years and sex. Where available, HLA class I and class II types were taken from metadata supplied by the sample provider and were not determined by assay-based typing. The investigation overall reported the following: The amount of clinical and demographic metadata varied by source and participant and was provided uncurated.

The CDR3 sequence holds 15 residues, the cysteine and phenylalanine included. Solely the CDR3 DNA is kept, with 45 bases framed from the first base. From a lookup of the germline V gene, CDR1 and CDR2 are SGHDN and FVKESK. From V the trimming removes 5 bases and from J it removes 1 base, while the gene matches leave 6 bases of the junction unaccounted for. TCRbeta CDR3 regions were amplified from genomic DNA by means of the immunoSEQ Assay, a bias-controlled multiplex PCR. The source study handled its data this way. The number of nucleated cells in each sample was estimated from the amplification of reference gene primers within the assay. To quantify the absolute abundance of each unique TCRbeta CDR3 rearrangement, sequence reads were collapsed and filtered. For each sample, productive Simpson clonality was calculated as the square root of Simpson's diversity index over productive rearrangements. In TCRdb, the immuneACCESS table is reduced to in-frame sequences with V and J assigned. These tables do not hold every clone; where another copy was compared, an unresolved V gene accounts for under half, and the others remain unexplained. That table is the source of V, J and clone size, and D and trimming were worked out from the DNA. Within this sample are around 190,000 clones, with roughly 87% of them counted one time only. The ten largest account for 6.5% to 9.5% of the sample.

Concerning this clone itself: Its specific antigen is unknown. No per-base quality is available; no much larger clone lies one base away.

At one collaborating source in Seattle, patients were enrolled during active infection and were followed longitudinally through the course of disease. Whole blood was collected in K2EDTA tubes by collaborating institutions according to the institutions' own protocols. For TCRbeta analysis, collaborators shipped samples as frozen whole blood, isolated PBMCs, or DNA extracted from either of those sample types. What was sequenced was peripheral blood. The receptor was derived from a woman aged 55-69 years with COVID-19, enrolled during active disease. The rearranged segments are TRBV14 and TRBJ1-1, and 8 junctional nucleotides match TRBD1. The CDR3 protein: CASSADRGKNTEAFF. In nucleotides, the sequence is TGTGCCAGCAGCGCCGACAGGGGAAAGAACACTGAAGCTTTCTTT.